Following are 11 T cell receptor beta chains from one sample sequenced in a study of regulatory T cells in long-lasting Graves disease (dated by TCRdb to 2020 to 2023). Receptor amplification or capture employed multiplex PCR. The sequencer was an Illumina HiSeq 4000. iRepertoire HTBI primers and Arm-PCR amplification of CDR3 regions were used to construct TCR beta libraries. Using fastp at Q25 and MiXCR, TCRdb reprocessed the public reads and kept productive beta chains. Rows are unified per CDR3 protein, each entry keeping the most common DNA and genes. Across this sample there are 540,000 or so distinct CDR3 sequences, with roughly 12% seen only once. More than 8.5% of the sample rests with the top ten. In light of the paper, this sample's time point label describes: newly diagnosed GD, antithyroid drugs for less than 3 months. RNA was extracted from PBMCs in TRIzol for both TCR sequencing and RNA sequencing.

This sample also belongs to another study, concerning T cells in Graves' hyperthyroidism and ophthalmopathy.

Sequences were derived from peripheral blood mononuclear cells (PBMCs), sampled at new diagnosis, from a patient treated with antithyroid drugs. Receptors were obtained from a man in his thirties or forties with Graves disease. Donor details come from another sample of the same person, matched by shared clones.

This clonotype was counted only a few times. This chain links TRBV15 with TRBJ2-3; 12 nucleotides line up with TRBD2. The length of the CDR3 is 17 residues. CDR1 and CDR2 (germline): LNHNV, YYDKDF (reference sequence). The junction had 4 bases not matched to a gene; V was cut back by 0 bases and J by 3 bases. CDR3 sequence: CATSRDLAGGPTDTQYF. The CDR3 DNA reads as TGTGCCACCAGCAGAGACCTAGCGGGAGGGCCGACAGATACGCAGTATTTT.

This clonotype was observed many times. The chain carries TRBV20-1 and TRBJ2-1; D gene ambiguous. The V end lost 2 bases, the J end lost 10 bases, and 18 bases lay between the germline ends. The V gene's germline CDR1 is DFQATT and CDR2 SNEGSKA (reference sequence). This CDR3 comprises 14 residues. The CDR3 loop reads CSARSFSGSEEQFF. The CDR3, as DNA: TGCAGTGCTAGATCTTTTTCCGGGTCCGAAGAGCAGTTCTTC.

The rearrangement links TRBV30 to TRBJ2-7; a possible D gene is TRBD2 (5 bases). The CDR3 consists of 12 residues. Germline CDR1 is GTSNPN and CDR2 is SVGIG (reference sequence). V lost 5 bases, J lost 2 bases, and 10 bases lay in between. The CDR3 spells CAWPVGAYEQYF. The CDR3 coding sequence is TGTGCCTGGCCTGTGGGAGCCTACGAGCAGTACTTC.

This clonotype was counted many times. The rearrangement links TRBV5-1 to TRBJ1-3; D ambiguous. CDR3 size: 16 residues. The ends were cut back, 4 bases at V and 0 bases at J, with 14 bases in the middle. Per germline, CDR1 SGHRS and CDR2 YFSETQ. This chain's CDR3 is CASSTTDSGSGNTIYF. The CDR3 DNA reads as TGCGCCAGCAGCACCACAGACTCCGGCTCTGGAAACACCATATATTTT.

This clonotype has a handful of counts. This chain connects TRBV7-9 to TRBJ1-2; perhaps TRBD1 as D (6 bases). The CDR3 is 17 residues long. The germline V gene has CDR1 SEHNR and CDR2 FQNEAQ (reference sequence). Trimming cost V 5 bases and J 8 bases, with 27 bases left between them. For the CDR3, the DNA is TGTGCCAGCAGCCCCCGGGGGGCTTTAAGGTTCATGGGAGGCTACACCTTC. Translated, it gives CASSPRGALRFMGGYTF.

In this sample, this clonotype turned up many times. This chain uses TRBV11-3 with TRBJ2-7; a possible D gene is TRBD2 (6 bases). The CDR3 loop spans 15 amino acids. The germline V and J ends were trimmed by 3 bases and 5 bases, with 17 bases remaining between them. In germline, CDR1 is SGHNT, CDR2 YENEEA. CDR3 DNA: TGTGCCAGCAGCTTTAGCGGCAAAGGGACCCACGAGCAGTACTTC. Amino acid sequence: CASSFSGKGTHEQYF.

This clonotype was picked up many times. The V gene is TRBV7-9, the J gene TRBJ2-3; D is perhaps TRBD1 (6 bases). V dropped 1 base and J dropped 5 bases, with 10 bases sitting between them. Germline CDR1 SEHNR, CDR2 FQNEAQ (reference sequence). The CDR3 sequence is 14 residues long. The CDR3 region has the DNA TGTGCCAGCAGCTTAGATATCAGGGGAGATACGCAGTATTTT. Encoded protein: CASSLDIRGDTQYF.

In its sample, this clonotype was seen many times. The V gene is TRBV12-3 or TRBV12-4, the J gene TRBJ2-7; 8 bases are a match to TRBD2. The CDR3 is 15 amino acids. V lost 3 bases, J lost 7 bases, and 11 bases stayed unmatched. The chain's CDR3 is CASSLSRGGAREQYF. In DNA, the CDR3 is TGTGCCAGCAGTTTGTCACGGGGGGGGGCACGGGAGCAGTACTTC.

The chain uses TRBV6-1 and TRBJ2-7; D remains ambiguous. The CDR3 covers 13 residues. V dropped 7 bases and J dropped 3 bases, with 13 bases sitting between them. Per the germline V gene, CDR1 is MNHNS and CDR2 is SASEGT. The CDR3 loop reads CASTPRAGYEQYF. The CDR3, as DNA: TGTGCCAGCACCCCACGCGCCGGCTACGAGCAGTACTTC.

This clonotype was recorded at least ten times. The rearrangement joins TRBV5-1 to TRBJ2-5; 7 bases fit TRBD1. V gave up 4 bases and J gave up 5 bases; unmatched junction bases: 11. In germline, CDR1 is SGHRS, CDR2 YFSETQ. This CDR3 region has 15 residues. CDR3 DNA: TGCGCCAGCAGCGGCCACAGGGGCCTCGTGGAGACCCAGTACTTC. This gives the protein CASSGHRGLVETQYF.

The chain uses TRBV7-2 and TRBJ2-7; the match to TRBD2 covers 14 bases. CDR1 is SGHTA, CDR2 FQGNSA, per germline. CDR3 length: 18 residues. V lost 1 base, J lost 4 bases, and 9 bases stayed unmatched. CDR3 sequence: CASSLGGTSGRVFYEQYF. The CDR3 nucleotides read TGTGCCAGCAGCTTAGGGGGGACTAGCGGGAGAGTTTTTTACGAGCAGTACTTC.